This TCR beta chain was retrieved from a study of neoadjuvant anti-PD-1 for oral cavity cancer. Profiling relied on immunoSEQ multiplex PCR, and the TCRdb table lists in-frame clones only, not all of them. The data hold over 7,500 clones, with roughly 66% observed a single time. Study results and caveats: Post-nivolumab, blood T cell clonality was significantly elevated in non-responders.

The germline V and J ends were trimmed by 1 base and 10 bases, with 8 bases remaining between them. Germline V lookup: CDR1 SEHNR, CDR2 FQNEAQ (reference sequence). The CDR3 spans 13 residues. The time point was: after neoadjuvant nivolumab, at surgical resection. A remark on this clone: What it binds is unknown.

The source was PBMCs, collected after nivolumab (anti-PD-1) treatment. The TCR comes from a person aged 40 to 85 with oral cavity squamous cell carcinoma. This chain connects TRBV7-9 to TRBJ1-6; D not resolved. The CDR3 sequence is CASSLGVSSPLHF. The CDR3 nucleotides read TGTGCCAGCAGCTTAGGCGTCAGCTCACCCCTCCACTTT.